This T cell receptor (beta chain) originates from a study of blood T cells in healthy people across ages. V was pared by 1 base and J by 3 bases, with 12 bases between. The CDR3 loop spans 15 amino acids. Germline CDR1 is SGHDN and CDR2 is FVKESK. The authors ran a second PCR of roughly 7 to 11 cycles using a sample-barcoded 5' primer and a J-beta primer mix. From the 5' RACE reads, TCRdb called clonotypes with MiXCR, one entry per CDR3 protein. The table has under 850,000 distinct CDR3 sequences, roughly 35% seen once. This clonotype originated in a man aged 18 to 29 in good health. This chain links TRBV14 with TRBJ2-5; a possible D gene is TRBD2 (6 bases). Sequencing input: blood. The CDR3 DNA is TGTGCCAGCAGCCAAGTCGGGGGACGAAAAGAGACCCAGTACTTC. It encodes CASSQVGGRKETQYF.